This is a list of T cell receptor beta chains from one sample in a study of cytomegalovirus exposure and HLA in healthy donors. Some clones are missing from TCRdb's copy, which holds only in-frame ones; the method was immunoSEQ multiplex PCR. The sample lists 150,000 to 200,000 clones, about four fifths occurring once. The sample taken for sequencing was PBMCs. Receptor source: a girl under 18 in good health and CMV-seropositive. Each CDR3 is given with its conserved first and last residue. The D gene is left open where the match is weak. A clone size is listed for some rows: how often the clone was seen (once, few, many), or a class if it is expanded.

TRBV30	TRBJ2-7	-	-	CVWSVLGAPQTYEQYF	TGTGTCTGGAGTGTCCTAGGGGCACCGCAGACCTACGAGCAGTACTTC
TRBV28	TRBJ2-7	-	-	CASSFGMWERATAYEQYF	TGTGCCAGCAGTTTTGGGATGTGGGAGAGGGCGACGGCGTACGAGCAGTACTTC
TRBV7-9	TRBJ1-3	-	TRBD1	CSSSLGGQSSGNTIYF	TGTTCCAGCAGCTTAGGGGGACAGAGCTCTGGAAACACCATATATTTT
TRBV19	TRBJ2-1	once	TRBD2	CASSTRTSGRVSEQFF	TGTGCCAGTAGTACCAGGACTAGCGGGAGGGTTAGTGAGCAGTTCTTC
TRBV28	TRBJ2-7	-	TRBD1	CASSHTGGAPYEQYF	TGTGCCAGCAGCCACACAGGGGGCGCCCCCTACGAGCAGTACTTC
TRBV29-1	TRBJ2-3	-	TRBD2	CSVGSGTSASQYF	TGCAGCGTTGGTAGCGGGACGTCAGCTTCGCAGTATTTT
TRBV7-6	TRBJ2-1	-	TRBD1	CASSSDRGRGSYNEQFF	TGTGCCAGCAGCTCGGACAGGGGCCGGGGCTCCTACAATGAGCAGTTCTTC
TRBV7-8	TRBJ1-1	-	-	CASSHLGDGGGEAFF	TGTGCCAGCAGCCACTTAGGGGACGGTGGAGGGGAAGCTTTCTTT
TRBV5-6	TRBJ1-2	-	TRBD1	CASSPGQGYGYTF	TGTGCCAGCAGCCCCGGACAGGGATATGGCTACACCTTC
TRBV28	TRBJ1-1	-	TRBD1	CASSSAGGTEAFF	TGTGCCAGCAGTTCGGCAGGGGGCACTGAAGCTTTCTTT
TRBV19	TRBJ1-2	few	TRBD1	CASSSGTAESWGYGYTF	TGTGCCAGTAGCTCCGGGACAGCCGAAAGTTGGGGCTATGGCTACACCTTC
TRBV29-1	TRBJ2-5	-	TRBD1	CSVERLRQGLQETQYF	TGCAGCGTTGAGCGACTTAGACAGGGGCTCCAAGAGACCCAGTACTTC
TRBV10-3	TRBJ1-4	few	-	CAISGGVNDEKLFF	TGTGCCATCAGCGGCGGGGTGAACGATGAAAAACTGTTTTTT
TRBV19	TRBJ1-4	-	TRBD1	CASSTLARGEEKLFF	TGTGCCAGTAGTACCCTCGCCAGGGGGGAGGAAAAACTGTTTTTT
TRBV5-1	TRBJ2-7	-	TRBD2	CASSFGTSGLELYEQYF	TGCGCCAGCAGCTTCGGGACTAGCGGGCTGGAACTCTACGAGCAGTACTTC
TRBV9	TRBJ2-2	-	-	CASSVAPEGTGELFF	TGTGCCAGCAGCGTAGCCCCCGAGGGCACCGGGGAGCTGTTTTTT
TRBV6-1	TRBJ1-4	-	TRBD1	CASRWGTGDEKLFF	TGTGCCAGCAGGTGGGGGACAGGGGATGAAAAACTGTTTTTT
TRBV27	TRBJ2-7	once	-	CASSQRGSSYEQYF	TGTGCCAGCAGTCAACGGGGGAGCTCCTACGAGCAGTACTTC
TRBV25-1	TRBJ2-3	-	-	CASSLSYGSGDTQYF	TGTGCCAGCAGTCTGTCTTATGGGAGCGGCGATACGCAGTATTTT
TRBV19	TRBJ1-3	-	-	CASSITRGRDTIYF	TGTGCCAGTAGTATTACCAGGGGCCGGGACACCATATATTTT
TRBV7-2	TRBJ2-7	few	TRBD1	CASSPTGGSYEQYF	TGTGCCAGCAGCCCGACAGGGGGCTCCTACGAGCAGTACTTC
TRBV28	TRBJ2-7	few	-	CASTNRDYEQYF	TGTGCCAGCACTAACCGGGACTACGAGCAGTACTTC
TRBV5-1	TRBJ2-5	-	TRBD1	CASSWTGGGETQYF	TGCGCCAGCAGCTGGACAGGGGGCGGTGAGACCCAGTACTTC
TRBV9	TRBJ1-2	-	-	CASSAAGALGGYTF	TGTGCCAGCAGCGCGGCGGGGGCTCTAGGGGGCTACACCTTC
TRBV30	TRBJ2-3	-	TRBD2	CAWSVQGGTDTQYF	TGTGCCTGGAGTGTGCAGGGAGGGACAGATACGCAGTATTTT
TRBV4-3	TRBJ1-6	-	TRBD1	CASSQDRGDSPLHF	TGCGCCAGCAGCCAGGACAGGGGAGATTCACCCCTCCACTTT
TRBV6-1	TRBJ2-7	-	TRBD1	CASSEALPQSTGASNEQYF	TGTGCCAGCAGTGAAGCGCTTCCACAAAGTACAGGGGCTTCTAACGAGCAGTACTTC
TRBV25-1	TRBJ1-2	-	-	CASSTVSGHSNYGYTF	TGTGCCAGCAGTACAGTCTCGGGACACTCTAACTATGGCTACACCTTC
TRBV19	TRBJ2-5	-	TRBD1	CASSGWSGQGHETQYF	TGTGCCAGTAGCGGCTGGAGTGGACAGGGGCATGAGACCCAGTACTTC
TRBV5-1	TRBJ2-1	few	-	CASSPPSYEQFF	TGCGCCAGCAGCCCCCCTAGCTATGAGCAGTTCTTC
TRBV4-3	TRBJ2-3	-	TRBD2	CASSQDRGGAEDTQYF	TGCGCCAGCAGCCAAGATCGCGGGGGGGCGGAGGATACGCAGTATTTT
TRBV28	TRBJ2-7	-	-	CASSLQAEAYEQYF	TGTGCCAGCAGTTTACAAGCGGAGGCCTACGAGCAGTACTTC
TRBV29-1	TRBJ2-1	-	TRBD2	CSVAPGLAVYNEQFF	TGCAGCGTTGCACCAGGACTAGCGGTCTACAATGAGCAGTTCTTC
TRBV30	TRBJ1-3	-	-	CAWSVNRFFGNTIYF	TGTGCCTGGAGTGTAAATAGATTTTTTGGAAACACCATATATTTT
TRBV5-1	TRBJ1-1	-	TRBD1	CASSQRDRETEAFF	TGCGCCAGCAGCCAAAGGGACAGGGAGACTGAAGCTTTCTTT
TRBV28	TRBJ1-2	-	TRBD1	CASGSYRGGPYGYTF	TGTGCCAGCGGGTCTTACAGGGGAGGCCCCTATGGCTACACCTTC
TRBV5-1	TRBJ2-1	-	TRBD2	CASSLAGSGRAFEQFF	TGCGCCAGCAGCTTGGCCGGCAGCGGGAGGGCCTTTGAGCAGTTCTTC
TRBV10-3	TRBJ2-7	-	TRBD1	CAISEYLTGSYEQYF	TGTGCCATCAGTGAGTATTTGACAGGGAGTTACGAGCAGTACTTC
TRBV5-1	TRBJ2-3	-	-	CASSSEPSPDTQYF	TGCGCCAGCAGCTCCGAACCGAGCCCAGATACGCAGTATTTT
TRBV5-1	TRBJ1-3	-	TRBD1	CASSLGEAGGGNTIYF	TGCGCCAGCAGCTTGGGAGAGGCAGGGGGAGGAAACACCATATATTTT
TRBV5-8	TRBJ1-2	-	TRBD1	CASSLGTGGPYAYGYTF	TGTGCCAGCAGCTTGGGGACAGGGGGCCCCTATGCCTATGGCTACACCTTC
TRBV19	TRBJ2-1	-	TRBD2	CASSIPPSGRANEQFF	TGTGCCAGTAGTATCCCACCTAGCGGGAGGGCTAATGAGCAGTTCTTC
TRBV2	TRBJ1-6	once	-	CASSEQGISPLHF	TGTGCCAGCAGTGAACAGGGGATTTCACCCCTCCACTTT
TRBV10-3	TRBJ1-1	-	TRBD1	CAISGTGRVNTEAFF	TGTGCCATCAGTGGGACAGGTAGGGTGAACACTGAAGCTTTCTTT
TRBV6-1	TRBJ2-7	-	TRBD1	CASSERSGTGDVYEQYF	TGTGCCAGCAGTGAAAGGTCCGGGACAGGAGACGTCTATGAGCAGTACTTC